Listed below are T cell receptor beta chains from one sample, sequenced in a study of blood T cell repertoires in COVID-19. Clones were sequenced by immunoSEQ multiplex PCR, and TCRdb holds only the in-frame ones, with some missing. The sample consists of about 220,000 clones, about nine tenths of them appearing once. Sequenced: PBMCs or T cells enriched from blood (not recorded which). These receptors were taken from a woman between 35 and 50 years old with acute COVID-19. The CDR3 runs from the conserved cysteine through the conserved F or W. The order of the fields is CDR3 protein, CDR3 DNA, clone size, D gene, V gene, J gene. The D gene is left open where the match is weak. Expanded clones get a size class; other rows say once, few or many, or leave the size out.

CASSIAGQSRSGNTIYF	TGTGCCAGTAGTATAGCAGGACAGAGCCGCTCTGGAAACACCATATATTTT	NA	NA	TRBV19	TRBJ1-3
CASSLLTGTSGELFF	TGTGCCAGCAGCTTACTAACAGGAACATCCGGGGAGCTGTTTTTT	NA	NA	TRBV7-9	TRBJ2-2
CASSQTGLPNEQFF	TGCGCCAGCAGCCAAACCGGACTACCCAATGAGCAGTTCTTC	NA	NA	TRBV4-3	TRBJ2-1
CASSLPRLAGGSSYNEQFF	TGTGCCAGCAGCTTGCCTCGACTAGCGGGGGGAAGCTCCTACAATGAGCAGTTCTTC	NA	TRBD2	TRBV5-6	TRBJ2-1
CASDRAQETQYF	TGTGCCAGCGACAGGGCACAAGAGACCCAGTACTTC	NA	TRBD1	TRBV2	TRBJ2-5
CSVVTSGDGYEQYF	TGCAGCGTCGTGACTAGCGGGGATGGGTACGAGCAGTACTTC	NA	TRBD2	TRBV29-1	TRBJ2-7
CASSEVAGGLAGELFF	TGTGCCAGCAGTGAGGTGGCGGGGGGGCTGGCCGGGGAGCTGTTTTTT	NA	TRBD2	TRBV2	TRBJ2-2
CASSVAGQGKNTEAFF	TGTGCCAGCAGCGTAGCAGGACAGGGGAAAAACACTGAAGCTTTCTTT	NA	TRBD1	TRBV9	TRBJ1-1
CASSREQIIETQYF	TGTGCCAGCAGTCGAGAGCAAATTATCGAGACCCAGTACTTC	NA	NA	TRBV5-4	TRBJ2-5
CASFSGSSNYGYTF	TGTGCCAGTTTCTCAGGGTCCTCTAACTATGGCTACACCTTC	once	NA	TRBV6-5	TRBJ1-2
CASSYSGAYSNQPQHF	TGTGCCAGCAGTTACTCAGGGGCTTATAGCAATCAGCCCCAGCATTTT	NA	NA	TRBV6-2/TRBV6-3	TRBJ1-5
CASSKYREETQYF	TGTGCCAGCAGCAAGTACAGGGAAGAGACCCAGTACTTC	NA	NA	TRBV7-9	TRBJ2-5
CASSLFGDQPQHF	TGTGCCAGCAGCTTATTCGGGGATCAGCCCCAGCATTTT	once	NA	TRBV7-8	TRBJ1-5
CASKFTPTWDSEQYF	TGTGCCAGCAAATTCACCCCAACGTGGGACTCCGAGCAGTACTTC	once	NA	TRBV6-5	TRBJ2-7
CASSIGTGGSGYTF	TGTGCCAGTAGTATTGGGACAGGGGGTTCTGGCTACACCTTC	NA	TRBD1	TRBV19	TRBJ1-2
CASSQEWGRGEKLFF	TGCGCCAGCAGCCAAGAGTGGGGTAGGGGTGAAAAACTGTTTTTT	NA	NA	TRBV4-3	TRBJ1-4
CSVRQGGGYTF	TGCAGCGTCCGACAGGGAGGTGGCTACACCTTC	NA	TRBD1	TRBV29-1	TRBJ1-2